This is a list of T cell receptor beta chains from one sample in a study of cytomegalovirus exposure and HLA in healthy donors. The repertoire was sequenced with immunoSEQ multiplex PCR; TCRdb's copy has only in-frame clones and lacks some. This table has approximately 160,000 clones, around 76% appearing once. Sequencing input: PBMCs. These receptors came from a middle-aged man in good health and CMV-seronegative. CDR3s include the opening cysteine and the closing phenylalanine or tryptophan. A D gene is named only where the DNA matches it firmly. The size field is filled for only some rows; it gives once, few, many or a size class.

v_call: TRBV6-6; clone_size: -; j_call: TRBJ2-3; d_call: TRBD2; cdr3_aa: CASSFLRGGEGDTQYF; cdr3_nt: TGTGCCAGCAGTTTCTTGAGGGGCGGGGAGGGAGATACGCAGTATTTT
v_call: TRBV6-1; clone_size: -; j_call: TRBJ1-1; d_call: -; cdr3_aa: CASWAGRGTNTEAFF; cdr3_nt: TGTGCCAGTTGGGCCGGCCGGGGGACGAACACTGAAGCTTTCTTT
v_call: TRBV27; clone_size: -; j_call: TRBJ2-1; d_call: TRBD2; cdr3_aa: CASSLRTSGIGYNEQFF; cdr3_nt: TGTGCCAGCAGTCTGCGGACTAGCGGGATAGGATACAATGAGCAGTTCTTC
v_call: TRBV5-6; clone_size: once; j_call: TRBJ1-1; d_call: -; cdr3_aa: CASSWGRQAEAFF; cdr3_nt: TGTGCCAGCAGCTGGGGGAGACAGGCGGAAGCTTTCTTT
v_call: TRBV4-1; clone_size: once; j_call: TRBJ2-5; d_call: -; cdr3_aa: CASSQLGTPAGETQYF; cdr3_nt: TGCGCCAGCAGCCAACTAGGGACTCCAGCCGGCGAGACCCAGTACTTC
v_call: TRBV28; clone_size: -; j_call: TRBJ2-3; d_call: -; cdr3_aa: CASSSPLGADTQYF; cdr3_nt: TGTGCCAGCAGTTCGCCACTCGGGGCAGATACGCAGTATTTT
v_call: TRBV7-3; clone_size: -; j_call: TRBJ2-7; d_call: TRBD2; cdr3_aa: CASSPGGIWEQYF; cdr3_nt: TGTGCCAGCAGCCCCGGGGGGATATGGGAGCAGTACTTC
v_call: TRBV5-4; clone_size: few; j_call: TRBJ1-6; d_call: -; cdr3_aa: CASSLGISLNSPLHF; cdr3_nt: TGTGCCAGCAGCTTGGGCATAAGCCTTAATTCACCCCTCCACTTT
v_call: TRBV2; clone_size: -; j_call: TRBJ1-1; d_call: -; cdr3_aa: CASSGEWGVLTEAFF; cdr3_nt: TGTGCCAGCAGTGGCGAGTGGGGGGTTCTCACTGAAGCTTTCTTT
v_call: TRBV5-4; clone_size: -; j_call: TRBJ2-3; d_call: TRBD1; cdr3_aa: CASSLGWQGARDTQYF; cdr3_nt: TGTGCCAGCAGCTTGGGATGGCAGGGGGCGCGGGATACGCAGTATTTT
v_call: TRBV10-2; clone_size: -; j_call: TRBJ1-5; d_call: -; cdr3_aa: CASSDEGGYQPQHF; cdr3_nt: TGCGCCAGCAGTGATGAGGGCGGCTATCAGCCCCAGCATTTT
v_call: TRBV7-9; clone_size: once; j_call: TRBJ2-6; d_call: -; cdr3_aa: CASSLGQPTGANVLTF; cdr3_nt: TGTGCCAGCAGCCTGGGACAACCCACAGGGGCCAACGTCCTGACTTTC
v_call: TRBV7-6; clone_size: -; j_call: TRBJ2-3; d_call: TRBD2; cdr3_aa: CASSLRREADTQYF; cdr3_nt: TGTGCCAGCAGCTTACGGCGGGAGGCAGATACGCAGTATTTT
v_call: TRBV5-1; clone_size: -; j_call: TRBJ1-2; d_call: -; cdr3_aa: CASRGPYGYTF; cdr3_nt: TGCGCCAGCAGGGGCCCTTATGGCTACACCTTC
v_call: TRBV10-1; clone_size: -; j_call: TRBJ2-3; d_call: TRBD2; cdr3_aa: CASSETSGRTDTQYF; cdr3_nt: TGCGCCAGCAGTGAGACTAGCGGACGCACAGATACGCAGTATTTT
v_call: TRBV7-2; clone_size: -; j_call: TRBJ1-1; d_call: -; cdr3_aa: CASSPRTEAFF; cdr3_nt: TGTGCCAGCAGCCCAAGGACAGAAGCTTTCTTT
v_call: TRBV5-4; clone_size: -; j_call: TRBJ2-7; d_call: TRBD2; cdr3_aa: CASSREGLYEQYF; cdr3_nt: TGTGCCAGCAGCCGGGAGGGCCTCTACGAGCAGTACTTC
v_call: TRBV7-9; clone_size: -; j_call: TRBJ1-5; d_call: -; cdr3_aa: CSSSPILQPQHF; cdr3_nt: TGTTCCAGCAGCCCAATTCTACAGCCCCAGCATTTT
v_call: TRBV28; clone_size: -; j_call: TRBJ1-1; d_call: -; cdr3_aa: CASSFYMRMNTEAFF; cdr3_nt: TGTGCCAGCAGTTTTTATATGCGAATGAACACTGAAGCTTTCTTT
v_call: TRBV15; clone_size: -; j_call: TRBJ2-7; d_call: TRBD1; cdr3_aa: CATSRRWTGASTYEQYF; cdr3_nt: TGTGCCACCAGCAGACGATGGACAGGAGCCTCGACCTACGAGCAGTACTTC
v_call: TRBV21-1; clone_size: -; j_call: TRBJ2-5; d_call: -; cdr3_aa: CASSKVCLDRVVGETQYF; cdr3_nt: TGTGCCAGCAGCAAAGTATGTCTGGACAGGGTAGTGGGAGAGACCCAGTACTTC
v_call: TRBV27; clone_size: -; j_call: TRBJ2-2; d_call: TRBD2; cdr3_aa: CASSSFTGTSGRASPPGELFF; cdr3_nt: TGTGCCAGCAGTTCCTTTACCGGGACTAGCGGGAGGGCCTCCCCCCCCGGGGAGCTGTTTTTT
v_call: TRBV6-5; clone_size: -; j_call: TRBJ2-7; d_call: TRBD1; cdr3_aa: CASSTGTGAFYEQYF; cdr3_nt: TGTGCCAGCAGTACCGGGACAGGAGCTTTCTACGAGCAGTACTTC
v_call: TRBV18; clone_size: once; j_call: TRBJ2-6; d_call: TRBD2; cdr3_aa: CASSPLGLAASSGANVLTF; cdr3_nt: TGTGCCAGCTCACCACTCGGACTAGCCGCGAGCTCTGGGGCCAACGTCCTGACTTTC
v_call: TRBV6-1; clone_size: -; j_call: TRBJ2-1; d_call: TRBD1; cdr3_aa: CASSGTGGNNEQFF; cdr3_nt: TGTGCCAGCAGTGGGACAGGGGGCAACAATGAGCAGTTCTTC
v_call: TRBV7-9; clone_size: -; j_call: TRBJ2-2; d_call: -; cdr3_aa: CSSSLGIQGNTGELFF; cdr3_nt: TGTTCCAGCAGCTTAGGGATACAGGGTAACACCGGGGAGCTGTTTTTT
v_call: TRBV7-9; clone_size: -; j_call: TRBJ1-2; d_call: -; cdr3_aa: CASSPMQGNYGYTF; cdr3_nt: TGTGCCAGCAGCCCCATGCAGGGTAACTATGGCTACACCTTC
v_call: TRBV7-2; clone_size: -; j_call: TRBJ2-4; d_call: -; cdr3_aa: CASSFVSDSQYF; cdr3_nt: TGTGCCAGCAGCTTTGTCAGTGACAGTCAGTACTTC
v_call: TRBV4-2; clone_size: few; j_call: TRBJ2-5; d_call: -; cdr3_aa: CASSQVSAGSDQETQYF; cdr3_nt: TGTGCCAGCAGCCAAGTCTCAGCCGGGAGTGACCAAGAGACCCAGTACTTC
v_call: TRBV7-9; clone_size: -; j_call: TRBJ2-2; d_call: TRBD1; cdr3_aa: CASRLGQGARTGELFF; cdr3_nt: TGTGCCAGCAGACTTGGACAGGGGGCTCGGACCGGGGAGCTGTTTTTT
v_call: TRBV12-5; clone_size: -; j_call: TRBJ1-3; d_call: -; cdr3_aa: CASGFSFNTIYF; cdr3_nt: TGTGCTAGTGGTTTTTCGTTCAACACCATATATTTT
v_call: TRBV6-1; clone_size: -; j_call: TRBJ2-7; d_call: TRBD1; cdr3_aa: CASSWDRPYEQYF; cdr3_nt: TGTGCCAGCAGTTGGGACAGACCATACGAGCAGTACTTC
v_call: TRBV29-1; clone_size: -; j_call: TRBJ1-2; d_call: -; cdr3_aa: CSVLTPGVGYGYTF; cdr3_nt: TGCAGCGTTCTGACGCCCGGGGTCGGCTATGGCTACACCTTC
v_call: TRBV7-2; clone_size: -; j_call: TRBJ2-7; d_call: -; cdr3_aa: CASRGTATPYEQYF; cdr3_nt: TGTGCCAGTCGGGGGACAGCTACTCCCTACGAGCAGTACTTC
v_call: TRBV28; clone_size: -; j_call: TRBJ1-3; d_call: -; cdr3_aa: CASRPDRSSGNTIYF; cdr3_nt: TGTGCCAGCAGGCCTGACAGGAGCTCTGGAAACACCATATATTTT
v_call: TRBV27; clone_size: -; j_call: TRBJ2-1; d_call: TRBD1; cdr3_aa: CASSPGQVAYNEQFF; cdr3_nt: TGTGCCAGCAGTCCGGGACAGGTCGCGTACAATGAGCAGTTCTTC
v_call: TRBV6-5; clone_size: -; j_call: TRBJ2-5; d_call: TRBD2; cdr3_aa: CASGWTSGSRKTQYF; cdr3_nt: TGTGCCAGCGGGTGGACTAGCGGGAGTAGGAAGACCCAGTACTTC
v_call: TRBV6-1; clone_size: -; j_call: TRBJ2-7; d_call: TRBD1; cdr3_aa: CASSEWGQGAYEQYF; cdr3_nt: TGTGCCAGCAGTGAATGGGGACAGGGGGCCTACGAGCAGTACTTC
v_call: TRBV11-3; clone_size: -; j_call: TRBJ2-3; d_call: TRBD2; cdr3_aa: CASSLGTSGTTDTQYF; cdr3_nt: TGTGCCAGCAGCTTAGGGACTAGCGGGACCACAGATACGCAGTATTTT
v_call: TRBV7-9; clone_size: -; j_call: TRBJ2-1; d_call: TRBD2; cdr3_aa: CASSFGLAGVKGNEQFF; cdr3_nt: TGTGCCAGCAGCTTCGGGCTAGCGGGAGTGAAGGGAAATGAGCAGTTCTTC
v_call: TRBV19; clone_size: few; j_call: TRBJ1-2; d_call: TRBD1; cdr3_aa: CASGTGRGTF; cdr3_nt: TGTGCCAGTGGGACAGGGCGCGGCACCTTC
v_call: TRBV4-2; clone_size: -; j_call: TRBJ2-1; d_call: TRBD1; cdr3_aa: CASSQSDRGRDEQFF; cdr3_nt: TGTGCCAGCAGCCAGTCGGACAGGGGGCGGGATGAGCAGTTCTTC
v_call: TRBV13; clone_size: -; j_call: TRBJ1-1; d_call: -; cdr3_aa: CASSVDKNTEAFF; cdr3_nt: TGTGCCAGCAGCGTGGACAAGAACACTGAAGCTTTCTTT
v_call: TRBV27; clone_size: -; j_call: TRBJ2-3; d_call: -; cdr3_aa: CAAKTTGGAGGGIDTQYF; cdr3_nt: TGTGCGGCTAAGACTACAGGGGGCGCGGGAGGGGGAATAGATACGCAGTATTTT
v_call: TRBV29-1; clone_size: once; j_call: TRBJ2-5; d_call: -; cdr3_aa: CSVTRGAGETQYF; cdr3_nt: TGCAGCGTTACTCGGGGGGCCGGGGAGACCCAGTACTTC